The text below deals with one TCR beta chain. Its antigen is as yet unknown. A much more abundant neighbour one base away suggests this may be a read error. This specimen comes from a study of blood T cells in healthy people across ages. The study's findings and limits: No one knew whether donors had CMV, which possibly confounded expanded clonotype changes. A roughly linear age-dependent decrease characterized TCR beta diversity per million T cells. PBMCs that were unsorted prevented a conclusive naive versus antigen-experienced comparison.

A second PCR of 7 to 11 cycles used a sample-barcoded 5' primer and a J-beta primer mix. The yield of each sample was at least 3 million CDR3-containing paired-end reads. Via MiXCR, TCRdb re-called the 5' RACE reads, giving one row per CDR3 protein. The table has hundreds of thousands of distinct CDR3 sequences, 29% seen once. The source material was blood. This sequence was found in an elderly woman in good health.

CDR3 sequence: CASSQKLLSLQNKQYF. CDR3 DNA sequence: TGTGCCAGCAGCCAAAAACTTTTGAGCCTACAAAATAAGCAGTACTTC. This chain links TRBV3-1 with TRBJ2-7; D is ambiguous. V shed 2 bases and J shed 8 bases, with 22 bases lying between them. CDR3 length equals 16 residues. Germline lookup yields CDR1 LGHDT and CDR2 YNNKEL (reference sequence).